Presented here are 26 T cell receptor beta chains from one specimen sequenced in a study of T-cell reconstitution after alpha-beta-depleted transplantation in children listed by TCRdb under 2016. To prepare the library, PCR was applied. Sequencing used an Illumina HiSeq 2500. Molecular barcoding was employed in the preparation of TCR libraries, with unique molecular identifiers being used to normalize TCRbeta repertoire quantification. TCRdb trimmed public reads at Q25 via fastp, called clones via MiXCR and kept in-frame beta chains. CDR3 protein duplicates are merged, each entry listing the most common genes and DNA. The sample table holds over 100,000 distinct CDR3 sequences, of which around 6% were seen once. The ten largest clones add up to about 6% of the sample. Per the publication, the time point label means: day 60 (about 2 months) after transplantation. Explained via the paper, the treatment or condition label denotes: allogeneic hematopoietic cell transplantation with graft depleted of TCRalphabeta T cells and CD19 B cells.

This specimen consisted of PBMCs, mostly from graft donor cells, obtained 60 days after TCRalphabeta/CD19-depleted stem cell transplant. Receptor source: a female patient aged 2-9 years who had a stem cell transplant for Fanconi anemia, so the T cells may come from the graft donor.

The sample holds a few counts of this clonotype. This chain connects TRBV27 to TRBJ2-3, with D unclear. The CDR3 totals 14 residues. CDR1 is MNHEY, CDR2 SMNVEV, per germline (reference sequence). Trimming took off 11 bases at V and 2 bases at J, with 17 bases between the two ends. CDR3 sequence: CASSSTPPTDTQYF. The CDR3 nucleotides read TGTGCCTCGTCTTCGACGCCTCCCACAGATACGCAGTATTTT.

The J gene is TRBJ2-3, the V gene TRBV2, with 11 bases identical to TRBD2. The CDR3 loop spans 19 amino acids. Germline CDR1 is SNHLY and CDR2 is FYNNEI. V lost 4 bases to trimming and J lost 0 bases; unmatched junction nucleotides: 12. The DNA of the CDR3 is TGTGCCAGCAGTGTGCCAGATAAGACTAGCGGGGTGAGCACAGATACGCAGTATTTT. Translation gives CASSVPDKTSGVSTDTQYF.

The table lists this clonotype with many counts. The CDR3 spells CATGEGVYEQYF. CDR3 sequence (DNA): TGTGCCACCGGAGAGGGGGTATACGAGCAGTACTTC. This rearrangement joins TRBV28 to TRBJ2-7, with D perhaps TRBD1 (6 bases). Germline V gene lookup returns CDR1 MDHEN and CDR2 SYDVKM. This CDR3 contains 12 residues. V lost 10 bases, J lost 4 bases, and 14 bases lay in between. The complete variable domain, with remaining parts taken from reference TRBV28 and TRBJ2-7, reads DVKVTQSSRYLVKRTGEKVFLECVQDMDHENMFWYRQDPGLGLRLIYFSYDVKMKEKGDIPEGYSVSREKKERFSLILESASTNQTSMYLCATGEGVYEQYFGPGTRLTVT.

This clonotype has ten or more counts. J is TRBJ1-1 and V is TRBV29-1, with D possibly TRBD1 on 6 matching bases. Germline V CDR1 and CDR2: SQVTM, ANQGSEA. V lost 4 bases and J 0 bases, leaving 9 bases between the germline ends. The CDR3 length is 13 residues. CDR3 DNA: TGCAGCGTTGTTGGACAGATGAACACTGAAGCTTTCTTT. Amino acids: CSVVGQMNTEAFF.

The V gene is TRBV28, the J gene TRBJ2-1, with 13 bases lining up with TRBD2. Losses at the gene ends were 4 bases for V and 5 bases for J; bases not matched to a gene: 2. This CDR3 is built from 15 residues. The V gene's germline CDR1 is MDHEN and CDR2 SYDVKM. The CDR3 DNA reads TGTGCCAGCAGTTCACTAGCGGGAGGGCACAATGAGCAGTTCTTC. Its protein product is CASSSLAGGHNEQFF.

This clonotype was seen more than once but under ten times. J is TRBJ2-3 and V is TRBV10-3; perhaps TRBD1 as D (6 bases). Trimming left V 4 bases short and J 0 bases short, with 14 bases between. Germline CDR1 is ENHRY and CDR2 is SYGVKD. This CDR3 spans 16 amino acids. This chain's CDR3 is CAISVIVGASTDTQYF. The CDR3, as DNA: TGTGCCATCAGTGTTATCGTGGGGGCTAGCACAGATACGCAGTATTTT.

This clonotype showed up many times. This CDR3 is CASSYGQGGQPQHF. The CDR3 region has the DNA TGTGCCAGCAGTTATGGACAGGGAGGTCAGCCCCAGCATTTT. This chain uses TRBV6-5 with TRBJ1-5, with 8 bases fitting TRBD1. V shed 3 bases and J 6 bases; nucleotides not matched to a gene: 4. CDR3 length equals 14 residues. From germline, CDR1 is MNHEY and CDR2 SVGAGI.

Many counts were recorded for this clonotype. This sequence joins TRBV5-1 and TRBJ2-5; D not certain. The V end was cut by 1 base, the J end by 2 bases, with 12 bases between. The CDR3 runs to 15 residues. The V gene's germline CDR1 is SGHRS and CDR2 YFSETQ. The CDR3 coding sequence is TGCGCCAGCAGCTTGATCGCCACGGGTCAAGAGACCCAGTACTTC. Residues: CASSLIATGQETQYF.

This clonotype was picked up many times. V is TRBV28 and J is TRBJ1-3, with D maybe TRBD1 (5 bases). V gave up 3 bases and J gave up 3 bases, with 12 bases separating them. The CDR3 is 15 amino acids. The germline gives CDR1 MDHEN, CDR2 SYDVKM. The CDR3 spells CASSFRGVGGNTIYF. The CDR3 DNA sequence: TGTGCCAGCAGTTTTAGGGGAGTAGGTGGAAACACCATATATTTT.

The rearrangement links TRBV5-5 to TRBJ2-1, with D maybe TRBD1 (5 bases). CDR1 and CDR2 (germline): SGHKS, YYEKEE (reference sequence). V shed 2 bases and J shed 6 bases, with 9 bases lying between them. The CDR3 length is 13 residues. CDR3 region: CASSFQGFNEQFF. The CDR3 DNA sequence: TGTGCCAGCAGCTTTCAGGGTTTCAATGAGCAGTTCTTC.

The chain carries TRBV5-4 and TRBJ2-1; a possible D gene is TRBD1 (6 bases). The CDR3 length is 13 residues. Looked up from germline, CDR1 is SGHNT and CDR2 is YYREEE (reference sequence). Trimming removed 0 bases from V and 9 bases from J, with 10 bases in between. The CDR3 spells CASSLGGGGEQFF. In DNA, the CDR3 is TGTGCCAGCAGCTTGGGAGGGGGTGGTGAGCAGTTCTTC.

This clonotype was seen ten or more times. V and J are TRBV3-1 and TRBJ2-2; the D is unclear. The V gene's germline CDR1 is LGHDT and CDR2 YNNKEL (reference sequence). Trimming stripped 2 bases from V and 5 bases from J, with 12 bases between. The CDR3 is 15 residues long. The CDR3 reads CASSQLPAPTGELFF. CDR3 coding DNA: TGTGCCAGCAGCCAACTTCCTGCACCGACCGGGGAGCTGTTTTTT.

This clonotype was recorded many times. This sequence joins TRBV7-9 and TRBJ1-4; D might be TRBD1 (6 bases). The germline gives CDR1 SEHNR, CDR2 FQNEAQ (reference sequence). The CDR3 length is 15 residues. Trimming pared 0 bases from V and 7 bases from J, leaving 12 bases between. CDR3 in DNA: TGTGCCAGCAGCTTAGCTACAGGGCCGTCTGAAAAACTGTTTTTT. It is translated as CASSLATGPSEKLFF. Combining the CDR3 with reference TRBV7-9 and TRBJ1-4 gives the whole variable domain DTGVSQNPRHKITKRGQNVTFRCDPISEHNRLYWYRQTLGQGPEFLTYFQNEAQLEKSRLLSDRFSAERPKGSFSTLEIQRTEQGDSAMYLCASSLATGPSEKLFFGSGTQLSVL.

This clonotype was seen ten or more times. J is TRBJ2-3 and V is TRBV4-2; D is perhaps TRBD1 or TRBD2 (7 bases each). The germline CDR1 and CDR2 sequences are LGHNA and YNFKEQ. The CDR3 is made up of 17 amino acids. V was cut by 0 bases and J by 4 bases, with 17 bases left in between. The CDR3 is CASSQEGGGQSADTQYF. The CDR3 DNA follows: TGTGCCAGCAGCCAAGAAGGGGGGGGACAGTCAGCAGATACGCAGTATTTT.

The sample holds a few counts of this clonotype. V gene TRBV20-1 combines with J gene TRBJ1-4; D is ambiguous. Trimming shortened V by 6 bases and J by 0 bases, and 8 bases separated the two germline ends. CDR1 is DFQATT, CDR2 SNEGSKA, per germline (reference sequence). The CDR3 runs to 13 residues. The CDR3 DNA reads as TGCAGTGCGGACCTTGCAACTAATGAAAAACTGTTTTTT. It specifies CSADLATNEKLFF.

In this sample, this clonotype turned up many times. The chain joins TRBV7-3 to TRBJ1-1; D possibly corresponds to TRBD1 (6 bases). The CDR3 contains 15 residues. Trimming stripped 0 bases from V and 0 bases from J, with 8 bases between. Germline V gene data show CDR1 as SGHTA and CDR2 as FQGTGA. CDR3 bases: TGTGCCAGCAGCTTAACCGGGGGCATGAACACTGAAGCTTTCTTT. Its translation is CASSLTGGMNTEAFF.

Turning to this clonotype: A read error is possible here, since a much larger clone lies one base away. This chain connects TRBV5-1 to TRBJ2-3; TRBD2 matches 9 bases. J was trimmed by 7 bases and V by 4 bases; bases with no gene match: 10. The CDR3 runs to 15 residues. Germline assignment: CDR1 SGHRS and CDR2 YFSETQ. The CDR3 sequence: CASSDASGDKNTQYF. The DNA for the CDR3 is TGCGCCAGCAGCGATGCTAGCGGGGATAAAAATACGCAGTATTTT.

This clonotype has only a few counts. This chain links TRBV5-1 with TRBJ1-5; maybe TRBD1 (5 bases). CDR1 and CDR2 (germline): SGHRS, YFSETQ. Trimming left V 4 bases short and J 2 bases short, with 7 bases between. The CDR3 loop spans 13 amino acids. The CDR3 spells CASSGDGNQPQHF. CDR3 nucleotide sequence: TGCGCCAGCAGCGGGGACGGCAATCAGCCCCAGCATTTT. The entire variable domain, with the rest obtained from reference TRBV5-1 and TRBJ1-5, is as follows: KAGVTQTPRYLIKTRGQQVTLSCSPISGHRSVSWYQQTPGQGLQFLFEYFSETQRNKGNFPGRFSGRQFSNSRSEMNVSTLELGDSALYLCASSGDGNQPQHFGDGTRLSIL.

The V and J genes are TRBV30 and TRBJ2-1; TRBD1 agrees at 8 bases. V shed 4 bases, J shed 7 bases, and the junction held 12 bases outside the gene matches. This CDR3 has 15 amino acids. CDR1 is GTSNPN and CDR2 is SVGIG in the germline V gene (reference sequence). The CDR3 coding sequence is TGTGCCTGGACCCGATACAGGGGGGTGTCAAATGAGCAGTTCTTC. Translating it yields CAWTRYRGVSNEQFF.

V gene TRBV5-1 combines with J gene TRBJ1-2; possibly TRBD1 for D (5 bases). With 4 bases removed from V and 2 bases from J, the gap between germline ends came to 12 bases. The CDR3 loop spans 14 amino acids. Germline CDR1 SGHRS, CDR2 YFSETQ. The CDR3 loop reads CASSRDLTNYGYTF. CDR3 DNA sequence: TGCGCCAGCAGCAGGGACCTAACCAACTATGGCTACACCTTC.

This clonotype occurred many times. V usage is TRBV18 and J usage is TRBJ2-1; D is uncertain. CDR3 length: 12 amino acids. The V end lost 3 bases, the J end lost 5 bases, and 5 bases lay between the germline ends. The germline CDR1 and CDR2 sequences are KGHSH and LQKENI. The CDR3 loop reads CASSPRDNEQFF. The CDR3 bases are TGTGCCAGCTCACCCCGGGACAATGAGCAGTTCTTC.

This clonotype was counted a few times. J is TRBJ1-3 and V is TRBV5-1, with a tentative D call TRBD1 (6 bases). The ends were cut back, 1 base at V and 0 bases at J, with 8 bases in the middle. The CDR3 loop spans 15 amino acids. CDR1 SGHRS and CDR2 YFSETQ come from the germline V gene. The CDR3 DNA is TGCGCCAGCAGCTTGAGGGGGAGCTCTGGAAACACCATATATTTT. Amino acid sequence: CASSLRGSSGNTIYF.

In this sample, this clonotype turned up many times. The chain carries TRBV28 and TRBJ2-3; tentative D call: TRBD2 (5 bases). The ends were cut back, 6 bases at V and 3 bases at J, with 19 bases in the middle. This CDR3 comprises 16 residues. Germline assignment: CDR1 MDHEN and CDR2 SYDVKM. The CDR3, as DNA: TGTGCCAGCAGCAACCTGACACCCCGGGGTACAGATACGCAGTATTTT. It is translated as CASSNLTPRGTDTQYF.

This clonotype came up many times. CDR3 loop: CASSIERLDPRGTDTQYF. CDR3 bases: TGTGCCAGTAGTATAGAACGACTGGACCCAAGAGGCACAGATACGCAGTATTTT. The chain employs TRBV19 and TRBJ2-3; the D is unclear. Trimming took off 0 bases at V and 1 base at J, with 17 bases between the two ends. CDR1 is LNHDA and CDR2 is SQIVND in the germline V gene (reference sequence). The CDR3 consists of 18 residues.

This clonotype was detected a few times. CDR3 bases: TGTGCCAGCAGCTTGCCGACTAGCGGGCCCCAAGAGACCCAGTACTTC. Protein product: CASSLPTSGPQETQYF. The genes are TRBV11-2 and TRBJ2-5, with 10 nucleotides matching TRBD2. This CDR3 has 16 residues. Trimming took 3 bases from V and 1 from J; bases not matched to a gene: 5. Germline loops: CDR1 SGHAT, CDR2 FQNNGV.

The sample holds many counts of this clonotype. The chain employs TRBV5-1 and TRBJ2-1; D perhaps matches TRBD2 (7 bases). Trimming left V 0 bases short and J 4 bases short, with 11 bases between. The CDR3 is 15 amino acids. Germline CDR1 is SGHRS and CDR2 is YFSETQ. The CDR3 DNA sequence: TGCGCCAGCAGCTTGGGGAGCGGGACATACAATGAGCAGTTCTTC. This encodes CASSLGSGTYNEQFF.